The present entry profiles one TCR beta chain with its context. What it binds is unknown. The data belong to a study of blood T cells in healthy people across ages. Study-wide context: With template switching, about one barcoded beta molecule was captured per two T cells.

Every donor contributed 7.5 to 10 milliliters of peripheral blood by blood draw. PCR was performed a second time for 7 to 11 cycles using a sample-barcoded 5' primer and a J-beta primer mix. Via MiXCR, TCRdb re-called the 5' RACE reads, giving one row per CDR3 protein. The sample records about 1 million distinct CDR3 sequences, around 45% being singletons. General study results and limits: Greater diversity and more naive CD4+ cells were seen in long-lived donors than in aged donors. Diversity of TCR beta per million T cells declined in a roughly linear way with age.

The sequenced sample was blood. The sequence derives from a woman aged 60 to 75 in good health.

This chain's CDR3 is CASSSPSGSTYNEQFF. The CDR3 bases are TGTGCCAGCAGTTCCCCAAGCGGGAGTACCTACAATGAGCAGTTCTTC. The chain uses TRBV27 and TRBJ2-1; 8 bases line up with TRBD2. The CDR3 is 16 residues long. Trimming at V came to 4 bases and at J to 2 bases, leaving 7 bases not matched to a gene. CDR1 is MNHEY and CDR2 is SMNVEV in the germline V gene (reference sequence).